Below, one T cell receptor beta chain is given with its context. Its antigen remains unknown. The data are from a study of cytomegalovirus exposure and HLA in healthy donors. On the study more broadly: There were a few hundred genotyped donors. Of these, roughly 82% fell in the genetic ancestry cluster associated with self-reported Caucasian donors.

Findings and limits, study-wide: Analysis was performed later, and it showed HLA-associated TCR beta chains to be more clonally expanded than equally common others. Productive rates of about 90% or about 30% were seen for most TCR beta V segments in an earlier analysis. Across donors, most TCRs were seen rarely, yet some public ones were widespread.

With 1 base removed from V and 10 bases from J, the gap between germline ends came to 11 bases. CDR3 size: 12 residues. Germline values: CDR1 SGHNT, CDR2 YYREEE (reference sequence). The study ran its PCR with 60 Vbeta and 13 Jbeta primers. Clones were sequenced by immunoSEQ multiplex PCR, and TCRdb holds only the in-frame ones, with some missing. Among hundreds of thousands of clones, 82% were seen once, and the ten largest hold about 6.4%. The rearrangement uses TRBV5-4 and TRBJ1-1, with D uncertain. This clonotype was obtained from a man aged 40-49 years in good health and CMV-seropositive. The sequenced material came from PBMCs. CDR3 nucleotides: TGTGCCAGCAGCTTGAGGGAGGAACGAGCTTTCTTT. It encodes CASSLREERAFF.